The next 30 T cell receptor beta chains were all read from a single sample in a study of blood T cells in healthy people across ages. Using a J-beta primer mix together with a sample-barcoded 5' primer, a second PCR was run for roughly 7 to 11 cycles. TCRdb independently ran MiXCR on the 5' RACE reads; one entry per CDR3 protein. Of fewer than 800,000 distinct CDR3 sequences listed, around 48% are singletons. The sample comprised blood. These receptors all come from a woman aged 55-69 years in good health.

With regard to this clonotype: At one end, the junction sequence differs from germline, possibly due to a read error. CDR3: CASGHEISSGSGSYEQYF. The CDR3 region has the DNA TGCGCCAGCGGCCACGAAATCTCTAGCGGGAGCGGGTCCTACGAGCAGTACTTC. This chain joins TRBV4-3 and TRBJ2-7; 10 bases are shared with TRBD2. From germline, CDR1 is LGHNA and CDR2 YSLEER. CDR3 length equals 18 residues.

V is TRBV29-1 and J is TRBJ2-5, with D unresolved. Germline values: CDR1 SQVTM, CDR2 ANQGSEA. V was pared by 5 bases and J by 2 bases, with 6 bases between. This CDR3 comprises 11 residues. CDR3 in DNA: TGCAGCGTTTTACAACAAGAGACCCAGTACTTC. Protein: CSVLQQETQYF.

This sequence joins TRBV7-2 and TRBJ2-1; D possibly corresponds to TRBD2 (6 bases). V dropped 5 bases and J dropped 0 bases, with 14 bases sitting between them. Germline CDR1 SGHTA, CDR2 FQGNSA. The CDR3 has 16 residues. The CDR3 region is CASSPRAGLSYNEQFF. As DNA, the CDR3 is TGTGCCAGCAGCCCGAGGGCGGGGCTCTCCTACAATGAGCAGTTCTTC.

Only a few counts were recorded for this clonotype. The DNA of the CDR3 is TGTGCCATCAGTGAGGGACTAGCGGGGGTCTACAATGAGCAGTTCTTC. Its protein product is CAISEGLAGVYNEQFF. V usage is TRBV10-3 and J usage is TRBJ2-1; 13 bases line up with TRBD2. In germline, CDR1 is ENHRY, CDR2 SYGVKD. Unmatched junction bases numbered 1, after V lost 2 bases and J lost 3 bases. This CDR3 spans 16 amino acids.

This clonotype appeared a single time. The chain joins TRBV18 to TRBJ2-7; D is undetermined. V dropped 2 bases and J dropped 3 bases, with 14 bases sitting between them. Germline CDR1 and CDR2: KGHSH and LQKENI. This CDR3 spans 15 amino acids. DNA for the CDR3: TGTGCCAGCTCACCAAAAGCAGGTATTGACTACGAGCAGTACTTC. Protein sequence: CASSPKAGIDYEQYF. The variable domain in full, with the rest retrieved from reference TRBV18 and TRBJ2-7, is NAGVMQNPRHLVRRRGQEARLRCSPMKGHSHVYWYRQLPEEGLKFMVYLQKENIIDESGMPKERFSAEFPKEGPSILRIQQVVRGDSAAYFCASSPKAGIDYEQYFGPGTRLTVT.

In this sample, this clonotype turned up a few times. The V and J genes are TRBV12-3 or TRBV12-4 and TRBJ2-3; a weak D match, TRBD2 (5 bases). CDR3 length: 14 amino acids. Trimming pared 6 bases from V and 2 bases from J, leaving 12 bases between. The CDR3 DNA reads as TGTGCCAGCAGGTCCACTAGTTCCACAGATACGCAGTATTTT. It specifies CASRSTSSTDTQYF.

Only a few counts were recorded for this clonotype. V is TRBV4-3 and J is TRBJ2-1; a weak D match, TRBD2 (5 bases). The CDR3 covers 15 residues. Trimming shortened V by 2 bases and J by 0 bases, and 8 bases separated the two germline ends. Germline values: CDR1 LGHNA, CDR2 YSLEER. CDR3 sequence reads: CASSQSAVSYNEQFF. The CDR3 region has the DNA TGCGCCAGCAGCCAATCAGCGGTCTCCTACAATGAGCAGTTCTTC.

The genes are TRBV4-2 and TRBJ1-2; 12 bases align to TRBD1. The CDR3 runs 17 residues. J gave up 8 bases and V 3 bases, and 13 bases lay outside the gene matches. Germline V gives CDR1 LGHNA, CDR2 YNFKEQ. CDR3 loop: CASSHKIGTGGAEGYTF. In DNA form, the CDR3 reads TGTGCCAGCAGCCACAAGATTGGGACAGGGGGCGCGGAGGGCTACACCTTC.

The chain is built from TRBV29-1 and TRBJ2-5; D possibly corresponds to TRBD1 (5 bases). This CDR3 is built from 12 residues. Trimming shortened V by 4 bases and J by 0 bases, and 6 bases separated the two germline ends. Germline CDR1 is SQVTM and CDR2 is ANQGSEA. The CDR3 region is CSVARDQETQYF. The CDR3 coding sequence is TGCAGCGTTGCCAGGGACCAAGAGACCCAGTACTTC. Complete variable domain (other parts from reference TRBV29-1 and TRBJ2-5): SAVISQKPSRDICQRGTSLTIQCQVDSQVTMMFWYRQQPGQSLTLIATANQGSEATYESGFVIDKFPISRPNLTFSTLTVSNMSPEDSSIYLCSVARDQETQYFGPGTRLLVL.

This clonotype turned up a few times. The V and J genes are TRBV11-1 and TRBJ2-5; D may be TRBD2 (6 bases). Germline CDR1 SGHAT, CDR2 FQDESV (reference sequence). V lost 2 bases to trimming and J lost 0 bases, with 7 bases between them. The CDR3 loop spans 14 amino acids. This chain's CDR3 is CASSLRDYQETQYF. The DNA of the CDR3 is TGTGCCAGCAGCTTAAGGGACTACCAAGAGACCCAGTACTTC.

The chain combines TRBV6-1 with TRBJ2-5; D uncertain. This CDR3 is built from 14 residues. Germline V gene sequence: CDR1 MNHNS, CDR2 SASEGT. V was clipped by 3 bases and J by 3 bases, with 11 bases between them. For the CDR3, the DNA is TGTGCCAGCAGTGAGAAAGCGAGTGAAGAGACCCAGTACTTC. Its protein is CASSEKASEETQYF.

This clonotype was found a few times. The rearrangement joins TRBV28 to TRBJ2-7, with D unclear. The CDR3 has 13 residues. V was pared by 2 bases and J by 7 bases, with 12 bases between. The germline V gene encodes CDR1 MDHEN and CDR2 SYDVKM. CDR3 in amino acids: CASSLTAIVEQYF. The DNA for the CDR3 is TGTGCCAGCAGTTTAACAGCCATTGTTGAGCAGTACTTC.

The gene calls are TRBV7-3 and TRBJ2-1, with no clear D. CDR1 is SGHTA and CDR2 is FQGTGA in the germline V gene. The CDR3 has 14 residues. V dropped 2 bases and J dropped 7 bases, with 12 bases sitting between them. CDR3 sequence (DNA): TGTGCCAGCAGCTTAGGTGGATCCGCTAATGAGCAGTTCTTC. Residues: CASSLGGSANEQFF.

With regard to this clonotype: Relative to the germline gene, one junction end is altered; a read error may explain this. J is TRBJ2-6 and V is TRBV25-1; D perhaps matches TRBD1 (5 bases). Germline V gene data show CDR1 as MGHDK and CDR2 as SYGVNS. CDR3 length: 15 residues. CDR3 loop: CASSETHSGANVPTF. DNA for the CDR3: TGTGCCAGCAGTGAGACCCACTCTGGGGCCAACGTCCCGACTTTC. The full variable domain, completed using reference TRBV25-1 and TRBJ2-6, is EADIYQTPRYLVIGTGKKITLECSQTMGHDKMYWYQQDPGMELHLIHYSYGVNSTEKGDLSSESTVSRIRTEHFPLTLESARPSHTSQYLCASSETHSGANVPTFGAGSRLTVL.

This chain joins TRBV4-3 and TRBJ2-1; D is unclear. Per the germline V gene, CDR1 is LGHNA and CDR2 is YSLEER. The CDR3 spans 14 residues. V was trimmed by 1 base and J by 4 bases, leaving 8 bases between them. Here the CDR3 reads CASSQATDYNEQFF. The CDR3, as DNA: TGCGCCAGCAGCCAAGCCACCGATTACAATGAGCAGTTCTTC.

This clonotype was found once. The V call is TRBV15, the J call TRBJ2-1, with 8 bases that match TRBD2. V gave up 6 bases and J gave up 0 bases; unmatched junction bases: 4. This CDR3 has 15 amino acids. CDR1 LNHNV and CDR2 YYDKDF come from the germline V gene (reference sequence). The CDR3 coding sequence is TGTGCCACCAGGGGACTAGATGCCTCCTACAATGAGCAGTTCTTC. Protein sequence: CATRGLDASYNEQFF.

This clonotype appeared once. The chain couples TRBV4-3 to TRBJ2-7; TRBD1 or TRBD2 may be the D gene (7 bases each). Matching the DNA end better, TRBJ2-5 makes the J call doubtful. The CDR3 runs to 16 residues. The germline CDR1 and CDR2 sequences are LGHNA and YSLEER. CDR3: CASSQDRARGGETQYF. The DNA of the CDR3 is TGCGCCAGCAGCCAAGATAGGGCCAGGGGGGGAGAGACCCAGTACTTC.

For the CDR3, the DNA is TGTGCCAGCAGCTGGTACCCAAATGAAAAACTGTTTTTT. As protein: CASSWYPNEKLFF. The V and J genes are TRBV7-9 and TRBJ1-4, with unresolved D. Germline values: CDR1 SEHNR, CDR2 FQNEAQ (reference sequence). This CDR3 is built from 13 residues. V lost 4 bases and J 5 bases, leaving 8 bases between the germline ends.

The V gene is TRBV11-2, the J gene TRBJ2-5; tentative D call: TRBD2 (6 bases). Deletions cut 1 base from V and 0 bases from J, with 18 bases between. The CDR3 is 18 amino acids. CDR1 is SGHAT and CDR2 is FQNNGV in the germline V gene. CDR3 in amino acids: CASSLGVAGGNHQETQYF. As DNA, the CDR3 is TGTGCCAGCAGCTTAGGTGTGGCGGGCGGGAACCACCAAGAGACCCAGTACTTC.

The rearrangement links TRBV7-9 to TRBJ1-3; D remains unclear. Germline lookup yields CDR1 SEHNR and CDR2 FQNEAQ (reference sequence). V was trimmed by 3 bases and J by 0 bases, leaving 6 bases between them. The CDR3 covers 14 residues. The CDR3 nucleotides read TGTGCCAGCAGCTTCTCGCTCTCTGGAAACACCATATATTTT. It yields the protein CASSFSLSGNTIYF.

The chain carries TRBV2 and TRBJ1-1; D unclear. Germline V gene data show CDR1 as SNHLY and CDR2 as FYNNEI. The length of the CDR3 is 14 residues. V was shortened by 8 bases and J by 2 bases, with 15 bases between the two germline ends. CDR3 loop: CASGSGRPNTEAFF. In DNA, the CDR3 is TGTGCCAGCGGCTCGGGGAGACCAAACACTGAAGCTTTCTTT.

The gene calls are TRBV6-2 or TRBV6-3 and TRBJ1-1, with TRBD1 as a possible D gene (5 bases). The CDR3 runs 12 residues. V was clipped by 8 bases and J by 8 bases, with 15 bases between them. CDR1 and CDR2 (germline): MNHEY, SVGEGT. The CDR3: CASSESRVEAFF. CDR3 DNA: TGTGCCAGCTCCGAAAGCAGGGTCGAAGCTTTCTTT.

The genes are TRBV5-1 and TRBJ1-1, with a tentative D call TRBD1 (6 bases). CDR3 length equals 13 residues. Trimming removed 4 bases from V and 4 bases from J, with 11 bases in between. Germline lookup yields CDR1 SGHRS and CDR2 YFSETQ. CDR3 sequence reads: CASSPTGSTEAFF. The CDR3 DNA is TGCGCCAGCAGCCCAACAGGGAGCACTGAAGCTTTCTTT.

The chain joins TRBV7-8 to TRBJ2-1; no definite D call. Germline V lookup: CDR1 SGHVS, CDR2 FQNEAQ. This CDR3 region has 15 residues. V lost 1 base and J lost 5, with 12 bases in between. The CDR3 DNA reads TGTGCCAGCAGCTTAGGGACCTCGTTTCACAATGAGCAGTTCTTC. This encodes CASSLGTSFHNEQFF.

The J gene is TRBJ1-6, the V gene TRBV12-3 or TRBV12-4; 7 bases align to TRBD1. J lost 7 bases, V lost 7 bases, and 10 bases had no gene match. This CDR3 has 15 amino acids. The CDR3 region has the DNA TGTGCCAGCACCAAGGGCAGGGGGGAAAATTCACCCCTCCACTTT. Translated: CASTKGRGENSPLHF.

This clonotype was counted many times. The chain couples TRBV2 to TRBJ2-5; D possibly corresponds to TRBD1 (5 bases). Deletions cut 2 bases from V and 4 bases from J, with 8 bases between. Germline V gives CDR1 SNHLY, CDR2 FYNNEI. This CDR3 spans 13 amino acids. The CDR3 DNA follows: TGTGCCAGCAGTGAATACCAGGGAGAGACCCAGTACTTC. This sequence encodes CASSEYQGETQYF.

The chain carries TRBV7-9 and TRBJ2-7, with D perhaps TRBD2 (6 bases). The germline gives CDR1 SEHNR, CDR2 FQNEAQ (reference sequence). The V end was cut by 5 bases, the J end by 6 bases, with 26 bases between. The CDR3 runs to 17 residues. The DNA for the CDR3 is TGTGCCAGCAGCCCGACTAGTCCGAGCCCCATTGGTTGCGAGCAGTACTTC. Amino acids: CASSPTSPSPIGCEQYF.

The chain has TRBV9 and TRBJ2-4; tentative D call: TRBD2 (5 bases). The CDR3 consists of 16 residues. The germline gives CDR1 SGDLS, CDR2 YYNGEE. Trimming left V 3 bases short and J 0 bases short, with 13 bases between. The CDR3 DNA is TGTGCCAGCAGCGCTGCCGGGGTTTTAGCCAAAAACATTCAGTACTTC. This codes for CASSAAGVLAKNIQYF.

As concerns this clonotype: Since a much larger clone is just one base distant, this may be a read error. The chain combines TRBV28 with TRBJ2-3, with 7 bases that match TRBD2. There are 14 residues in the CDR3. Germline-derived CDR1 and CDR2 are MDHEN and SYDVKM. V lost 5 bases to trimming and J lost 2 bases; unmatched junction nucleotides: 4. This CDR3 is CASSPGLVTDTQYF. The CDR3 DNA is TGTGCCAGCAGTCCCGGACTAGTCACAGATACGCAGTATTTT.

This rearrangement joins TRBV6-2 or TRBV6-3 to TRBJ2-7; 7 bases match TRBD1. The CDR3 totals 15 residues. The J segment lost 7 bases and the V segment lost 2 bases, leaving 11 bases of the junction unmatched. In germline, CDR1 is MNHEY, CDR2 SVGEGT. The DNA of the CDR3 is TGTGCCAGCAGTTACGCGATCACGCGGACAGGAGAGCAGTACTTC. Its protein is CASSYAITRTGEQYF.